The 9 T cell receptor beta chains listed next were all sequenced from one sample in a study of T cell clonotyping in hematopoietic cell transplantation. Using immunoSEQ multiplex PCR, the repertoire was profiled, and TCRdb retains in-frame clones only, with some absent. The table shows approximately 10,000 clones, with 75% to 95% occurring only once. Sequencing was carried out using peripheral blood mononuclear cells. These receptors all stem from a woman between 50 and 59 years old in good health. Some clones in this sample may be carry-over from other donors' samples.

This clone was detected once. This chain links TRBV11-2 with TRBJ1-2; the match to TRBD1 covers 9 bases. CDR1 and CDR2 from the germline V gene are SGHAT and FQNNGV. This CDR3 has 17 residues. J was trimmed by 3 bases and V by 0 bases; bases with no gene match: 8. Here the CDR3 DNA reads TGTGCCAGCAGCTTAGATTGGGACAGGGTCGAGCACTATGGCTACACCTTC. Translated: CASSLDWDRVEHYGYTF.

The chain carries TRBV4-1 and TRBJ1-1; TRBD1 matches at 9 bases. The CDR3 spans 17 residues. Trimming at V came to 1 base and at J to 7 bases, leaving 13 bases not matched to a gene. Germline V gene lookup returns CDR1 MGHRA and CDR2 YSYEKL. In DNA form, the CDR3 reads TGCGCCAGCAGCCAAGGTACAGGGGGCTTTGGCCAGAATGAAGCTTTCTTT. It translates to CASSQGTGGFGQNEAFF.

The CDR3 is CATRDRLMNTEAFF. For the CDR3, the DNA is TGTGCCACCCGGGACAGGCTCATGAACACTGAAGCTTTCTTT. V usage is TRBV10-3 and J usage is TRBJ1-1; 8 bases match TRBD1. This CDR3 has 14 residues. J was trimmed by 0 bases and V by 10 bases; bases with no gene match: 7. Germline lookup yields CDR1 ENHRY and CDR2 SYGVKD.

This clone was observed once. This chain joins TRBV29-1 and TRBJ1-2, with D hard to call. Germline V gene sequence: CDR1 SQVTM, CDR2 ANQGSEA. The ends were cut back, 3 bases at V and 4 bases at J, with 9 bases in the middle. CDR3 length: 12 amino acids. The CDR3 DNA reads as TGCAGCGTTGACAGGAGCCGCTATGGCTACACCTTC. Encoded protein: CSVDRSRYGYTF.

The V call is TRBV19, the J call TRBJ1-5; TRBD1 might be the D (5 bases). The CDR3 consists of 16 residues. CDR1 LNHDA and CDR2 SQIVND come from the germline V gene (reference sequence). Trimming removed 5 bases at V and 0 bases at J, with 14 bases between. CDR3 in DNA: TGTGCCAGTAGTGCCCGGGAGGGGAATAGCAATCAGCCCCAGCATTTT. Protein: CASSAREGNSNQPQHF.

V is TRBV6-5 and J is TRBJ2-7; 7 nucleotides match TRBD1. Germline-derived CDR1 and CDR2 are MNHEY and SVGAGI. The CDR3 is 14 amino acids. V was pared by 5 bases and J by 7 bases, with 11 bases of the junction left unmatched. This CDR3 is CASSPDRVRWEQYF. Written as DNA, the CDR3 is TGTGCCAGCAGTCCCGACAGGGTACGATGGGAGCAGTACTTC.

This chain joins TRBV20-1 and TRBJ1-2; D is uncertain. The germline V gene encodes CDR1 DFQATT and CDR2 SNEGSKA (reference sequence). Deletions cut 5 bases from V and 1 base from J, with 5 bases between. This CDR3 spans 11 amino acids. CDR3 in amino acids: CSAPNNYGYTF. In DNA, the CDR3 is TGCAGTGCTCCGAATAACTATGGCTACACCTTC.

The V and J genes are TRBV27 and TRBJ1-5; no firm D call. CDR1 and CDR2 from the germline V gene are MNHEY and SMNVEV (reference sequence). Between the trimmed V and J ends, which lost 0 bases and 0 bases, there was a span of 15 bases. The CDR3 spans 18 residues. The CDR3 loop reads CASSLSYGGHRSNQPQHF. CDR3 DNA: TGTGCCAGCAGTTTATCGTATGGCGGCCACCGTAGCAATCAGCCCCAGCATTTT.

The DNA of the CDR3 is TGCGCCAGCAGCCAAGTTTTATTGGGGAGTGGGGCCAACGTCCTGACTTTC. Protein sequence: CASSQVLLGSGANVLTF. The chain uses TRBV4-3 and TRBJ2-6; D is perhaps TRBD2 (5 bases). The V end was cut by 1 base, the J end by 3 bases, with 13 bases between. The CDR3 spans 17 residues. Germline V gene sequence: CDR1 LGHNA, CDR2 YSLEER.